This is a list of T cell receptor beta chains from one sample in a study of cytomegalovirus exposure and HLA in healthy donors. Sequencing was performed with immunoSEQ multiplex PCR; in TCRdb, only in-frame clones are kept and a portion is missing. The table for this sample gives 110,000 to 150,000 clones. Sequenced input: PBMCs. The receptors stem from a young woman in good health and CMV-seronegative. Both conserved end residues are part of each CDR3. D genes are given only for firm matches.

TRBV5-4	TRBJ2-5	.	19	TGTGCCAGCAGCTTAGGGGGGGGAGGGACCGCAATTCCCCAAGAGACCCAGTACTTC	CASSLGGGGTAIPQETQYF
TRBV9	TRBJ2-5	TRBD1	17	TGTGCCAGCAGCGTAGCGGGGACAGGGAACATCAAAGAGACCCAGTACTTC	CASSVAGTGNIKETQYF
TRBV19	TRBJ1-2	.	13	TGTGCCAGTAGTATCCGGGGGAGCTATGGCTACACCTTC	CASSIRGSYGYTF
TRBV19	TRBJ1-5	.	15	TGTGCCACTGGGAGACGGGCTGAGAGCAATCAGCCCCAGCATTTT	CATGRRAESNQPQHF
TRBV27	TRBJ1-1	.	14	TGTGCCAGCAGTTTGCAGGGAACCAGCACTGAAGCTTTCTTT	CASSLQGTSTEAFF
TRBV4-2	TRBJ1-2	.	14	TGTGCCAGCAGCCAAGAGAGGGATTTGGGAGGCTACACCTTC	CASSQERDLGGYTF
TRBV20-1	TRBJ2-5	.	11	TGCAGTTCCGGGACATCTGAGACCCAGTACTTC	CSSGTSETQYF
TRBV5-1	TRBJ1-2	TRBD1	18	TGCGCCAGCAGCTTGCTCCGTCGAGAAAGGGGGCTAGACTATGGCTACACCTTC	CASSLLRRERGLDYGYTF
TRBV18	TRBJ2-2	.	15	TGTGCCAGCTCACCAATTGAGTCGAACACCGGGGAGCTGTTTTTT	CASSPIESNTGELFF
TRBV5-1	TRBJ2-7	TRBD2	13	TGCGCCAGCAGCTTAAAGCGGGACTACGAGCAGTACTTC	CASSLKRDYEQYF
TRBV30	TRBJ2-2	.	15	TGTGCCTGGAGTCCCCAGGGGACGAACACCGGGGAGCTGTTTTTT	CAWSPQGTNTGELFF
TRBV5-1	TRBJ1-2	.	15	TGCGCCAGCAGCTTGGATCTGGACAGCCTATATGGCTACACCTTC	CASSLDLDSLYGYTF
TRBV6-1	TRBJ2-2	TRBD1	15	TGTGCCAGCAGTGAGCAGGGGGCGGGCACCGGGGAGCTGTTTTTT	CASSEQGAGTGELFF
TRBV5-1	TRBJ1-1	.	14	TGCGCCAGCGACAGCTCAGGGGCTGGCACTGAAGCTTTCTTT	CASDSSGAGTEAFF
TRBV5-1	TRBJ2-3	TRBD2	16	TGCGCCAGCAGCCTGGTTGGTAGCGGGAGCACAGATACGCAGTATTTT	CASSLVGSGSTDTQYF
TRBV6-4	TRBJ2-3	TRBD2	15	TGTGCCAGCAGTGACTCGGGTGGGAGGGCAGATACGCAGTATTTT	CASSDSGGRADTQYF
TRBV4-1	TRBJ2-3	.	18	TGCGCCAGCAGCCGCGATCGGACCCTGGGGGCCCGCACAGATACGCAGTATTTT	CASSRDRTLGARTDTQYF
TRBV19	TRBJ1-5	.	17	TGTGCCAGTAGTATACCTCTTGTCCAGGATAGCAATCAGCCCCAGCATTTT	CASSIPLVQDSNQPQHF
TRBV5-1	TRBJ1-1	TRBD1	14	TGCGCCAGCGGGACAGGGTTCATGAACACTGAAGCTTTCTTT	CASGTGFMNTEAFF
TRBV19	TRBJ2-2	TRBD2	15	TGTGCCAGTAACCCTAGCGGGAGGGCCATCGGGGAGCTGTTTTTT	CASNPSGRAIGELFF
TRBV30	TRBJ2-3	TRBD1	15	TGTGCCTGGAATCCTATCCAGGGGGCTACAGATACGCAGTATTTT	CAWNPIQGATDTQYF
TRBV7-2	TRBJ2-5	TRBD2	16	TGTGCCAGCAGCTTAGTCGGTTCGCGGGGGTGGGAGACCCAGTACTTC	CASSLVGSRGWETQYF
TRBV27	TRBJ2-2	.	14	TGTGCCAGCGGGGAGATCGACTGGACCGGGGAGCTGTTTTTT	CASGEIDWTGELFF
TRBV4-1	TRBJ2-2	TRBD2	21	TGCGCCAGCAGCCAAGACCATCGGACTCTAGCGGGTACCGCGAACACCGGGGAGCTGTTTTTT	CASSQDHRTLAGTANTGELFF
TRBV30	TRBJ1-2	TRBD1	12	TGTGCCTGGGACAGGGGTTCGGACGGCTACACCTTC	CAWDRGSDGYTF
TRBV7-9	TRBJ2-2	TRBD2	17	TGTGCCAGCAGCCCGCCTCTAGCGGGAGGGTTCGACGGGGAGCTGTTTTTT	CASSPPLAGGFDGELFF
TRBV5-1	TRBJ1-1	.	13	TGCGCCAGCAGCTCCCGGGGTAACACTGAAGCTTTCTTT	CASSSRGNTEAFF
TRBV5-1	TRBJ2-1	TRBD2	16	TGCGCCAGCAGCTTGGGTCTAGCGGGAGGCTACAATGAGCAGTTCTTC	CASSLGLAGGYNEQFF
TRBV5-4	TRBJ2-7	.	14	TGTGCCAGCAGCTTGAAGGAACAGGCCTACGAGCAGTACTTC	CASSLKEQAYEQYF
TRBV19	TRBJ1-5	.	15	TGTGCCAGTAGTATAGGGGGGGGGCCCCATCAGCCCCAGCATTTT	CASSIGGGPHQPQHF
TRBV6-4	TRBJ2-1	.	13	TGTGCCAGCAGTTTGGAGTCCGGCGGGGAGCAGTTCTTC	CASSLESGGEQFF
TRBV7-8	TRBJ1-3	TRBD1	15	TGTGCCAGCAGCCACGGGACAGGGTTCGGAAACACCATATATTTT	CASSHGTGFGNTIYF
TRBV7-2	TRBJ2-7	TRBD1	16	TGTGCCAGCAGCTTCGATGGTGGACAGGGGGCGTTCGAGCAGTACTTC	CASSFDGGQGAFEQYF
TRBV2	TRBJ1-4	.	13	TGTGCCAGCAGTGAACTTGGACAGGAAAAACTGTTTTTT	CASSELGQEKLFF
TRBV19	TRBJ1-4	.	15	TGTGCCAGTAGTATCCAGGGAGGGGTAGGTGAAAAACTGTTTTTT	CASSIQGGVGEKLFF
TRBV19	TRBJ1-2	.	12	TGTGCCAGTAGTAGCGGACAGCGGGGCTACACCTTC	CASSSGQRGYTF
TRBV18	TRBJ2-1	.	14	TGTGCCAGCTCACCACTCGGTCCTAACAATGAGCAGTTCTTC	CASSPLGPNNEQFF
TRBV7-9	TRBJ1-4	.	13	TGTGCCAGCAGCTTAGTGGCAGGGGAAAAACTGTTTTTT	CASSLVAGEKLFF
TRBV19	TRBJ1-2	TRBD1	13	TGTGCCAGTAAATACAGGGGGGAGAATGGCTACACCTTC	CASKYRGENGYTF
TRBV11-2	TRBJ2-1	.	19	TGTGCCAGCAGCTCCCCCCCGGGGTCGCAGATCAGCTCCTACAATGAGCAGTTCTTC	CASSSPPGSQISSYNEQFF
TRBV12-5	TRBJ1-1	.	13	TGTGCTAGTGGTTTTCAGGAAAACACTGAAGCTTTCTTT	CASGFQENTEAFF
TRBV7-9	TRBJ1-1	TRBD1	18	TGTGCCAGCAGTTTGAACAAAAGGGGGCAAGTAGGGAACACTGAAGCTTTCTTT	CASSLNKRGQVGNTEAFF
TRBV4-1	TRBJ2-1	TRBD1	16	TGCGCCAGCAGCCAAGCGTACAGGGGGACCTACAATGAGCAGTTCTTC	CASSQAYRGTYNEQFF
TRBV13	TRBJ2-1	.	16	TGTGCCAGCAGCGCCCCCGGGACTCCCTCCTACAATGAGCAGTTCTTC	CASSAPGTPSYNEQFF
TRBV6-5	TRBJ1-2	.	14	TGTGCCAGCAGGCGTAAGACAGCTTACTATGGCTACACCTTC	CASRRKTAYYGYTF
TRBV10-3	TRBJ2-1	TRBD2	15	TGTGCCATCAGGGGCGGGACTAGCGAATACAATGAGCAGTTCTTC	CAIRGGTSEYNEQFF
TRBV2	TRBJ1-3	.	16	TGTGCCAGCAGTGAAGACCAGGGTTTCTCTGGAAACACCATATATTTT	CASSEDQGFSGNTIYF
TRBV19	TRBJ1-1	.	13	TGTGCCAGTAGTATTGGGAGGAACGGTCAAGCTTTCTTT	CASSIGRNGQAFF
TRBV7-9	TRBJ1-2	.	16	TGTGCCAGCAGCTTAATAGGCGCGGGGGCAGACTATGGCTACACCTTC	CASSLIGAGADYGYTF
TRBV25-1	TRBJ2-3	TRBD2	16	TGTGCCAGCAGTACCCTGACTAGCGGGAGAGCAGATACGCAGTATTTT	CASSTLTSGRADTQYF
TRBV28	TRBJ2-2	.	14	TGTGCCAGCAGTTCGCATATAGGGGGAGGGGAGCTGTTTTTT	CASSSHIGGGELFF
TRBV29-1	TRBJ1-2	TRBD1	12	TGCAGCGTTGGGGACAGGGGGTATGGCTACACCTTC	CSVGDRGYGYTF
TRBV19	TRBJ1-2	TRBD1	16	TGTGCCAGTACCGACTCCCGACAGGGGGGCGTCTATGGCTACACCTTC	CASTDSRQGGVYGYTF
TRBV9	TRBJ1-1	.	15	TGTGCCAGCAGCGTAGGACCAGGCCCGAACACTGAAGCTTTCTTT	CASSVGPGPNTEAFF
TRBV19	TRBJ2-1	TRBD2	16	TGTGCCAGTAGGACCGGGACTAGCGGCTCCTACAATGAGCAGTTCTTC	CASRTGTSGSYNEQFF